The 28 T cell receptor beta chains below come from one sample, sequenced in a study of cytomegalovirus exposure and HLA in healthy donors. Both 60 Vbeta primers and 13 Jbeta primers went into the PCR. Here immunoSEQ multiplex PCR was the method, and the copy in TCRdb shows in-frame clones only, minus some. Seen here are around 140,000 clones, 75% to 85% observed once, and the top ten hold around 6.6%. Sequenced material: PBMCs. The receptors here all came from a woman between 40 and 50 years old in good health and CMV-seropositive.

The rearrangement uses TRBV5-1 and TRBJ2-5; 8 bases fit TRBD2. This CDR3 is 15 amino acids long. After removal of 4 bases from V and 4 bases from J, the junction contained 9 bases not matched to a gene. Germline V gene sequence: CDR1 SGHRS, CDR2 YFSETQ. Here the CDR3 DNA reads TGCGCCAGCAGCGACCGGGGGACTAGTTTAGAGACCCAGTACTTC. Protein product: CASSDRGTSLETQYF.

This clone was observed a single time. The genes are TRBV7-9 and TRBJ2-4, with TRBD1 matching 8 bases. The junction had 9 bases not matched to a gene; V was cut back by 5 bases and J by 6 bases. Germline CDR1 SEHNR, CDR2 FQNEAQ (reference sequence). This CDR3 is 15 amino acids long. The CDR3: CASSSSDRAGNIQYF. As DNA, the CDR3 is TGTGCCAGCAGCAGTTCGGACAGGGCCGGAAACATTCAGTACTTC.

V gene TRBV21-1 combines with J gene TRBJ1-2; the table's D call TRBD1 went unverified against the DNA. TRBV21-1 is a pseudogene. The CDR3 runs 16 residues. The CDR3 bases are TGTGCCAGCAGCCCAACTTGGACAGGGTTTAACTATGGCTACACCTTC. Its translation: CASSPTWTGFNYGYTF.

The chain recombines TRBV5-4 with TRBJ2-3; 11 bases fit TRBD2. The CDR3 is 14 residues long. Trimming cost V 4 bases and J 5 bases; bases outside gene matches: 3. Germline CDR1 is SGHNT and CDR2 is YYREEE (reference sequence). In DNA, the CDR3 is TGTGCCAGCAGCCCGGGACTAGCGGTAGATACGCAGTATTTT. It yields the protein CASSPGLAVDTQYF.

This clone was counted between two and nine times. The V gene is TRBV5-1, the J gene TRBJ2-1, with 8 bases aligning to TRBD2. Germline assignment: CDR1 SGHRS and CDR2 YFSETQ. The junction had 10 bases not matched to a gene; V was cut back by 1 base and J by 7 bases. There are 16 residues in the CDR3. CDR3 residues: CASSLSSGTSVNEQFF. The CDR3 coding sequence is TGCGCCAGCAGCTTGAGTTCCGGGACTAGTGTTAATGAGCAGTTCTTC.

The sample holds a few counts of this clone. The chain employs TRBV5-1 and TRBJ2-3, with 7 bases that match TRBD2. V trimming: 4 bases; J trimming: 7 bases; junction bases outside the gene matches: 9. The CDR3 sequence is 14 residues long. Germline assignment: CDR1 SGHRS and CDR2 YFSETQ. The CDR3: CASSLPTSENTQYF. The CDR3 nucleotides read TGCGCCAGCAGCCTCCCCACTAGCGAAAATACGCAGTATTTT.

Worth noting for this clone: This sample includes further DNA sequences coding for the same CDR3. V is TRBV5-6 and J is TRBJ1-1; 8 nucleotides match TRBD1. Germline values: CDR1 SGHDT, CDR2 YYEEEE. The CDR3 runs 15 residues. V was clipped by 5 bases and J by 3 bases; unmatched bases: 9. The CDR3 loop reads CASSWRQGKDTEAFF. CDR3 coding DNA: TGTGCCAGCAGTTGGAGACAGGGGAAGGACACTGAAGCTTTCTTT.

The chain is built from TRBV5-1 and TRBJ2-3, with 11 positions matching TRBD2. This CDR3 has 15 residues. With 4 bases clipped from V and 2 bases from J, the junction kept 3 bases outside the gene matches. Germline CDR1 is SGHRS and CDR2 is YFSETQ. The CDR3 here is CASSPSGRYTDTQYF. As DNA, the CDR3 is TGCGCCAGCAGCCCTAGCGGGAGGTACACAGATACGCAGTATTTT. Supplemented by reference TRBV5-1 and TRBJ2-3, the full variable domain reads KAGVTQTPRYLIKTRGQQVTLSCSPISGHRSVSWYQQTPGQGLQFLFEYFSETQRNKGNFPGRFSGRQFSNSRSEMNVSTLELGDSALYLCASSPSGRYTDTQYFGPGTRLTVL.

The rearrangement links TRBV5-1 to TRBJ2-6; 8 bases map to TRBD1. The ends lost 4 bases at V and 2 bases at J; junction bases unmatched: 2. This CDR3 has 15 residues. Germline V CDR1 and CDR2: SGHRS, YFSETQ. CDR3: CASSPRGPGANVLTF. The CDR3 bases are TGCGCCAGCAGCCCCAGGGGGCCTGGGGCCAACGTCCTGACTTTC.

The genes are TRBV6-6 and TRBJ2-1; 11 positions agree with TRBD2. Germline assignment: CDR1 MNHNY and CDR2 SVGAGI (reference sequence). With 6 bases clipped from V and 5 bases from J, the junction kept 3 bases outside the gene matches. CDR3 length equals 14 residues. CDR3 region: CASRGTSGNNEQFF. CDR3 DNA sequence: TGTGCCAGCAGGGGGACTAGCGGAAACAATGAGCAGTTCTTC.

The CDR3 loop is CASSLARTSGSSTDTQYF. The CDR3 DNA reads as TGTGCCAGCAGCTTAGCGCGTACTAGCGGGTCTAGCACAGATACGCAGTATTTT. The gene calls are TRBV7-8 and TRBJ2-3, with TRBD2 identical over 9 bases. V lost 0 bases, J lost 0 bases, and 7 bases stayed unmatched. Germline V gene sequence: CDR1 SGHVS, CDR2 FQNEAQ. There are 18 residues in the CDR3.

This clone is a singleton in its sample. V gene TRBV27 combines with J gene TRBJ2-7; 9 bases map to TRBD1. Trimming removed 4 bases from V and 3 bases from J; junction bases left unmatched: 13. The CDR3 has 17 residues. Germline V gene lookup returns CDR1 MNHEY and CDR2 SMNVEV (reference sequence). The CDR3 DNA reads TGTGCCAGCAGTTGGGCCAGAGGGACAGGGACGGTCTACGAGCAGTACTTC. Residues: CASSWARGTGTVYEQYF.

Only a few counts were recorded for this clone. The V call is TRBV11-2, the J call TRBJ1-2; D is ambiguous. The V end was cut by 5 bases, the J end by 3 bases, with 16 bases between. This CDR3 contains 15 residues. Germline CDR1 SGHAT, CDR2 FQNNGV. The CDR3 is CASSVGHEADYGYTF. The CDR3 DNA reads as TGTGCCAGCAGCGTGGGTCATGAGGCGGACTATGGCTACACCTTC.

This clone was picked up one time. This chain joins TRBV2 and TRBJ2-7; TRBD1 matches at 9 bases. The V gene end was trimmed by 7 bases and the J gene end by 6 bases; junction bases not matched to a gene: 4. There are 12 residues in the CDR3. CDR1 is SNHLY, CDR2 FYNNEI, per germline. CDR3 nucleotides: TGTGCCAGCAAGGACAGGGGCCCCGAGCAGTACTTC. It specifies CASKDRGPEQYF.

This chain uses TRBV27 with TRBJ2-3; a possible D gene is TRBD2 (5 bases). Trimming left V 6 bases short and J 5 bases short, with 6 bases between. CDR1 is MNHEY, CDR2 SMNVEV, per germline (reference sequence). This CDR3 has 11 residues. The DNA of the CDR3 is TGTGCCAGCAGCCGGGAAGATACGCAGTATTTT. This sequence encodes CASSREDTQYF.

This CDR3 reads CARSLWGQGDTEAFF. DNA for the CDR3: TGTGCCAGAAGTCTGTGGGGGCAGGGGGATACTGAAGCTTTCTTT. The chain is built from TRBV7-5 and TRBJ1-1; the table assigns TRBD1, which was not confirmed against the DNA. TRBV7-5 constitutes a pseudogene. The CDR3 extends over 15 amino acids.

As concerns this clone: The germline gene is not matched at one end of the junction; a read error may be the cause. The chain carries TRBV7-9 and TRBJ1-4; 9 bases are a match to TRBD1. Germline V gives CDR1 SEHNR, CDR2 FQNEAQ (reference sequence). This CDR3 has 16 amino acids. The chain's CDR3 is CSSSFSQGQGLEKLFF. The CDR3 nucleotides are TGTTCCAGCAGCTTTAGTCAGGGACAGGGACTTGAAAAACTGTTTTTT.

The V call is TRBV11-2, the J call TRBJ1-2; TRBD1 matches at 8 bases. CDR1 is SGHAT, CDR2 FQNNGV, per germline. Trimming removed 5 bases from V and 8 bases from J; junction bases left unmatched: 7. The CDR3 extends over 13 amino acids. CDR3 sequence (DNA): TGTGCCAGCAGCCCCGACCCAGGGGGCGGCTACACCTTC. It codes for CASSPDPGGGYTF.

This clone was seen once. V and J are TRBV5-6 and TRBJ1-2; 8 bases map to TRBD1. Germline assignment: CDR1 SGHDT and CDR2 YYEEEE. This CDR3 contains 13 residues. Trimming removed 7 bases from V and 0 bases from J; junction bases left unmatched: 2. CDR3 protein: CASGDRSNYGYTF. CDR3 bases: TGTGCCAGCGGGGACAGGTCTAACTATGGCTACACCTTC.

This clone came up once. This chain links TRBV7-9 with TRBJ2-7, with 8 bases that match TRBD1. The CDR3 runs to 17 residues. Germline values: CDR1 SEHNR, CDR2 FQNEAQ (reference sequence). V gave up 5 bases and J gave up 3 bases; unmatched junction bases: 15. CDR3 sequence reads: CASSNRPGTGKSYEQYF. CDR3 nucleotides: TGTGCCAGCAGCAACCGGCCAGGGACAGGTAAAAGCTACGAGCAGTACTTC.

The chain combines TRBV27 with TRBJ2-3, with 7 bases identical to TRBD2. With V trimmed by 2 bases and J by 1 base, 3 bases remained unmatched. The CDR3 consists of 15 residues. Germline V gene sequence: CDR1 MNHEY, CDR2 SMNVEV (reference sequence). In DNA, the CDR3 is TGTGCCAGCAGTTTAAGACTAGCTCGCACAGATACGCAGTATTTT. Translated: CASSLRLARTDTQYF.

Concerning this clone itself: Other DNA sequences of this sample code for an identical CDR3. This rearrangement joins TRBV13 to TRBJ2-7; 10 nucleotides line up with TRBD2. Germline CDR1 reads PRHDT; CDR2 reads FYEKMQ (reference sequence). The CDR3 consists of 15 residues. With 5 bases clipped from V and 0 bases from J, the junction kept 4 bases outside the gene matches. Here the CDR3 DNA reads TGTGCCAGCAGCCCCGGACTAGCGGACTCCTACGAGCAGTACTTC. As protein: CASSPGLADSYEQYF.

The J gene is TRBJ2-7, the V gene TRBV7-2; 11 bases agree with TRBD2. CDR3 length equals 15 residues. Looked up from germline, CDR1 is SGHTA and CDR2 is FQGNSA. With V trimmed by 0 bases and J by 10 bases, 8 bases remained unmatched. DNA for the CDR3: TGTGCCAGCAGCTTAGCGGGTAGCGGGAGGGCCGTACAGTACTTC. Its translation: CASSLAGSGRAVQYF.

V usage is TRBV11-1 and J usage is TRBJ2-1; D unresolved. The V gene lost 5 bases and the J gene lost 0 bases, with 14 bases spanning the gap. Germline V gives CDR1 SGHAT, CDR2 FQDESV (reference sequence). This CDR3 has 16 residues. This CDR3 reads CASSLYQKSSYNEQFF. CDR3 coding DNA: TGTGCCAGCAGCCTCTATCAAAAGAGCTCCTACAATGAGCAGTTCTTC.

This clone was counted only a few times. The CDR3 spells CASSYSGHTGDGYTF. The CDR3 DNA sequence: TGTGCCAGCAGTTACTCGGGGCATACAGGGGATGGCTACACCTTC. The chain employs TRBV6-6 and TRBJ1-2; TRBD1 agrees at 7 bases. Germline V gene lookup returns CDR1 MNHNY and CDR2 SVGAGI (reference sequence). The V and J ends lost 0 bases and 6 bases, in that order; junction bases with no gene match: 7. CDR3 length equals 15 residues.

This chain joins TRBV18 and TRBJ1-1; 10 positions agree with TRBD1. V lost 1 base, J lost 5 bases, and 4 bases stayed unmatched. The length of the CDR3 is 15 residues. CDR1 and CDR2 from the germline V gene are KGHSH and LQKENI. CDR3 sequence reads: CASSPRTGGSTEAFF. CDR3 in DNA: TGTGCCAGCTCACCACGGACAGGGGGGTCAACTGAAGCTTTCTTT.

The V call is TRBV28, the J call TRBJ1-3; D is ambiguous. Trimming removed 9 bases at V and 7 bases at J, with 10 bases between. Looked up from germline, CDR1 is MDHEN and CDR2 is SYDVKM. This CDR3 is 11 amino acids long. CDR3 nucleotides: TGTGCCAGTTCTCTCGGTAACACCATATATTTT. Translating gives CASSLGNTIYF. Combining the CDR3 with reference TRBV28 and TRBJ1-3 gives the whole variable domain DVKVTQSSRYLVKRTGEKVFLECVQDMDHENMFWYRQDPGLGLRLIYFSYDVKMKEKGDIPEGYSVSREKKERFSLILESASTNQTSMYLCASSLGNTIYFGEGSWLTVV.

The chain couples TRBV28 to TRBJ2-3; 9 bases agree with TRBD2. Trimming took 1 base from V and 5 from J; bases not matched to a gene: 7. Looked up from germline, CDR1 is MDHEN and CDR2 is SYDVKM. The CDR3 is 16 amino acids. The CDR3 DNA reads TGTGCCAGCAGTTTATTGGTAGCGGGAGTGGGAGATACGCAGTATTTT. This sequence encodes CASSLLVAGVGDTQYF.